This T cell receptor beta chain was recorded in a study of blood T cell repertoires in COVID-19. Whole-study context: In each case, the material was cDNA or gDNA derived from T cells, B-cell-depleted T cells, or PBMCs.

In the source study's methods: Amplification of reference gene primers provided the estimated nucleated cell counts. Libraries were prepared by immunoSEQ multiplex PCR; TCRdb keeps only in-frame clonotypes and omits some of them. Clone size and the V and J calls come from that table; the DNA yielded D and trimming. The data hold just over 70,000 clones, with about 80% observed a single time. V was clipped by 1 base and J by 6 bases, with 11 bases between them. The CDR3 runs 14 residues. Germline V CDR1 and CDR2: SGDLS, YYNGEE. This clone came up once. The sequence derives from a woman in her 70s with acute or convalescent COVID-19. The sample taken for sequencing was peripheral blood. The V call is TRBV9, the J call TRBJ2-1; D is uncertain. The DNA for the CDR3 is TGTGCCAGCAGCGTACAAGGCGGCAGCAATGAGCAGTTCTTC. It yields the protein CASSVQGGSNEQFF.